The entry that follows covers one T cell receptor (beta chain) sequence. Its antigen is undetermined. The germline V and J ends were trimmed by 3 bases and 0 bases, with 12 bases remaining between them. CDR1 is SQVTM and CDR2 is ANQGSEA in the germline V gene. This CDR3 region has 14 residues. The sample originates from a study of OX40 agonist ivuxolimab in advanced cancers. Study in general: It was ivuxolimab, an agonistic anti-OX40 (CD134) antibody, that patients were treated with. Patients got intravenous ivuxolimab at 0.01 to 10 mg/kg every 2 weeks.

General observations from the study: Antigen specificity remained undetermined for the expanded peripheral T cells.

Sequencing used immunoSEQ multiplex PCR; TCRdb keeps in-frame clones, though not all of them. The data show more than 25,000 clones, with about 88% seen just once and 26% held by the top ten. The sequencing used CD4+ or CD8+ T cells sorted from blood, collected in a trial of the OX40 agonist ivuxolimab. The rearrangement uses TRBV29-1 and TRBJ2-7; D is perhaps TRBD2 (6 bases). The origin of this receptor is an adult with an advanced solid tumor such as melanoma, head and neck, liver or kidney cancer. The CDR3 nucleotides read TGCAGCGTTGAGGGAGGCACTCTCTCCTACGAGCAGTACTTC. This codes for CSVEGGTLSYEQYF.